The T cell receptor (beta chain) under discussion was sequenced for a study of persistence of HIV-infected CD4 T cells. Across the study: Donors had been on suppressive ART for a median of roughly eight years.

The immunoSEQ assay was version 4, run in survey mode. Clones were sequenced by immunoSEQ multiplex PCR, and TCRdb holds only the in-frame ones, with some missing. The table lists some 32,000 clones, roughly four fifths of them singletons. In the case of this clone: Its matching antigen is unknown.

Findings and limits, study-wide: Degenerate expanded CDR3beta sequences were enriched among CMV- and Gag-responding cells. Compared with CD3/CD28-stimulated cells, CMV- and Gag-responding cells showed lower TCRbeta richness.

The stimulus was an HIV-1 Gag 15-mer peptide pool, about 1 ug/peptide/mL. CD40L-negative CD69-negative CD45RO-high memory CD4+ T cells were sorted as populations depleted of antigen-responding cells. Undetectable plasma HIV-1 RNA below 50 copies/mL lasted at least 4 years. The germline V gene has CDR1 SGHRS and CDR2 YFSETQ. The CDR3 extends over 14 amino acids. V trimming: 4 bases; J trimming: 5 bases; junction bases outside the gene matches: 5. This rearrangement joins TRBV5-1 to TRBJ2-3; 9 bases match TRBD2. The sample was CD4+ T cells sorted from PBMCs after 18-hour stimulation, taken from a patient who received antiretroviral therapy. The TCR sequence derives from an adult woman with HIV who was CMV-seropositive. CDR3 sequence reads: CASSIAGVRDTQYF. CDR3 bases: TGCGCCAGCAGCATAGCGGGAGTACGAGATACGCAGTATTTT.